The 26 T cell receptor beta chains in this list originate from one sample, sequenced in a study of cytomegalovirus exposure and HLA in healthy donors. 60 Vbeta and 13 Jbeta primers were used in PCR. Repertoires were generated with immunoSEQ multiplex PCR, while TCRdb's copy carries only in-frame clones and drops some. The sample lists about 100,000 clones; approximately 70% were seen once. The sample taken for sequencing was PBMCs. The origin of the receptors is a man between 40 and 49 years old in good health and CMV-seropositive.

The J gene is TRBJ1-1, the V gene TRBV13; D is uncertain. The CDR3 runs to 12 residues. The germline V and J ends were trimmed by 5 bases and 3 bases, with 7 bases remaining between them. Looked up from germline, CDR1 is PRHDT and CDR2 is FYEKMQ (reference sequence). This chain's CDR3 is CASSARDTEAFF. The CDR3 DNA reads TGTGCCAGCAGCGCCCGGGACACTGAAGCTTTCTTT.

Only one count was recorded for this clone. This rearrangement joins TRBV6-6 to TRBJ1-2, with D tentatively TRBD1 (6 bases). CDR3 size: 12 residues. Germline assignment: CDR1 MNHNY and CDR2 SVGAGI (reference sequence). With 6 bases removed from V and 3 bases from J, the gap between germline ends came to 8 bases. The CDR3 loop reads CASSSGDYGYTF. CDR3 nucleotides: TGTGCCAGCAGCTCAGGGGACTATGGCTACACCTTC.

This chain joins TRBV19 and TRBJ2-1; 8 bases fit TRBD1. The germline V gene has CDR1 LNHDA and CDR2 SQIVND (reference sequence). This CDR3 comprises 16 residues. Trimming at V came to 0 bases and at J to 3 bases, leaving 4 bases not matched to a gene. The CDR3 protein is CASSIDSGTGYNEQFF. CDR3 DNA sequence: TGTGCCAGTAGTATAGATTCCGGGACAGGCTACAATGAGCAGTTCTTC.

The V call is TRBV19, the J call TRBJ2-1, with 7 bases matching TRBD2. Germline CDR1 is LNHDA and CDR2 is SQIVND (reference sequence). Trimming cost V 1 base and J 2 bases; bases outside gene matches: 5. This CDR3 spans 16 amino acids. The CDR3 loop reads CASSIGLADPYNEQFF. The CDR3 DNA sequence: TGTGCCAGTAGTATAGGGCTAGCGGACCCCTACAATGAGCAGTTCTTC.

This clone has a handful of counts. J is TRBJ1-1 and V is TRBV5-1; maybe TRBD1 (5 bases). Trimming took off 0 bases at V and 8 bases at J, with 14 bases between the two ends. The CDR3 spans 14 residues. CDR1 is SGHRS, CDR2 YFSETQ, per germline. CDR3 loop: CASSLGEGAREAFF. In nucleotides, the CDR3 is TGCGCCAGCAGCTTGGGGGAAGGGGCGCGGGAAGCTTTCTTT.

The gene calls are TRBV6-4 and TRBJ2-1; no firm D call. CDR1 MRHNA and CDR2 SNTAGT come from the germline V gene. V was clipped by 5 bases and J by 7 bases, with 12 bases between them. The CDR3 contains 13 residues. The CDR3 region has the DNA TGTGCCAGCAGTCAATCCACTATGAATGAGCAGTTCTTC. It is translated as CASSQSTMNEQFF.

V is TRBV18 and J is TRBJ1-5, with 11 bases aligning to TRBD1. Germline CDR1 reads KGHSH; CDR2 reads LQKENI. The CDR3 runs 15 residues. The trim removed 4 bases at V and 7 bases at J, leaving 6 bases unmatched. The DNA for the CDR3 is TGTGCCAGCTCACGGGGACAGGGGGACGGACAGCCCCAGCATTTT. Translating it yields CASSRGQGDGQPQHF.

The chain is built from TRBV18 and TRBJ1-5; 8 bases map to TRBD1. V lost 2 bases to trimming and J lost 7 bases; unmatched junction nucleotides: 4. The V gene's germline CDR1 is KGHSH and CDR2 LQKENI. The CDR3 spans 14 residues. The CDR3 coding sequence is TGTGCCAGCTCACCAGAACAGGGGGGACAGCCCCAGCATTTT. This sequence encodes CASSPEQGGQPQHF.

This clone was observed a handful of times. The chain uses TRBV27 and TRBJ2-7; 7 bases map to TRBD1. CDR1 is MNHEY and CDR2 is SMNVEV in the germline V gene (reference sequence). V was clipped by 5 bases and J by 3 bases; unmatched bases: 7. This CDR3 has 14 residues. CDR3 sequence reads: CASSPGTVFYEQYV. As DNA, the CDR3 is TGTGCCAGCAGTCCCGGGACAGTATTCTACGAGCAGTACGTC.

The rearrangement links TRBV9 to TRBJ2-3; tentative D call: TRBD2 (5 bases). The CDR3 extends over 13 amino acids. V lost 5 bases and J 0 bases, leaving 7 bases between the germline ends. Looked up from germline, CDR1 is SGDLS and CDR2 is YYNGEE. The CDR3 sequence: CASSSASTDTQYF. The CDR3 DNA reads as TGTGCCAGCAGTAGCGCTAGCACAGATACGCAGTATTTT.

This sequence joins TRBV2 and TRBJ2-5; no definite D call. V was trimmed by 2 bases and J by 2 bases, leaving 6 bases between them. Germline-derived CDR1 and CDR2 are SNHLY and FYNNEI. The CDR3 consists of 13 residues. CDR3 loop: CASSETPQETQYF. CDR3 nucleotide sequence: TGTGCCAGCAGTGAAACACCTCAAGAGACCCAGTACTTC.

As for this clone: The identical CDR3 is also encoded by other nucleotide sequences in the sample. The genes are TRBV29-1 and TRBJ1-1; D is unresolved. CDR3 length: 12 amino acids. V shed 6 bases and J shed 1 base, with 9 bases lying between them. Germline CDR1 reads SQVTM; CDR2 reads ANQGSEA. In nucleotides, the CDR3 is TGCAGCGTCGGCGGAAGGAACACTGAAGCTTTCTTT. Translated: CSVGGRNTEAFF.

This clone was recorded only once. This chain uses TRBV6-4 with TRBJ1-1, with unresolved D. CDR1 and CDR2 (germline): MRHNA, SNTAGT. The ends were cut back, 6 bases at V and 6 bases at J, with 17 bases in the middle. CDR3 length: 14 residues. As DNA, the CDR3 is TGTGCCAGCAGAGATAGGAGTAGTAGCGCTGAAGCTTTCTTT. It translates to CASRDRSSSAEAFF.

V usage is TRBV7-2 and J usage is TRBJ1-4; 9 positions match TRBD1. The CDR3 loop spans 16 amino acids. Germline V lookup: CDR1 SGHTA, CDR2 FQGNSA. J gave up 8 bases and V 4 bases, and 11 bases lay outside the gene matches. The CDR3 sequence is CASSSRRQGEREKLFF. Here the CDR3 DNA reads TGTGCCAGCAGCTCGAGGAGACAGGGGGAGAGAGAAAAACTGTTTTTT.

The chain couples TRBV19 to TRBJ2-1, with D perhaps matching TRBD1 (6 bases). From germline, CDR1 is LNHDA and CDR2 SQIVND (reference sequence). Trimming took 1 base from V and 3 from J, leaving 10 bases between them. CDR3 length: 15 residues. For the CDR3, the DNA is TGTGCCAGTAGTATAGGAGGGGGAGACTACAATGAGCAGTTCTTC. It codes for CASSIGGGDYNEQFF.

Only a few counts were recorded for this clone. This rearrangement joins TRBV10-3 to TRBJ2-3; TRBD2 matches 7 bases. Germline V gene data show CDR1 as ENHRY and CDR2 as SYGVKD. V lost 6 bases and J lost 0; bases outside the gene matches: 9. The CDR3 totals 16 residues. The DNA of the CDR3 is TGTGCCATCAGCTTAAAGGCTAGCGGTAGCACAGATACGCAGTATTTT. Amino acid sequence: CAISLKASGSTDTQYF.

The rearrangement links TRBV4-1 to TRBJ2-7, with TRBD1 matching 8 bases. The germline gives CDR1 MGHRA, CDR2 YSYEKL. The V gene end was trimmed by 3 bases and the J gene end by 3 bases; junction bases not matched to a gene: 10. The CDR3 is made up of 16 amino acids. The CDR3 coding sequence is TGCGCCAGCAGCCAGCCCGACAGGGGACGCCTCTACGAGCAGTACTTC. Protein: CASSQPDRGRLYEQYF.

The gene calls are TRBV10-3 and TRBJ1-5; 9 bases agree with TRBD1. V gave up 9 bases and J gave up 7 bases; unmatched junction bases: 7. Germline V gene sequence: CDR1 ENHRY, CDR2 SYGVKD. This CDR3 is built from 13 residues. CDR3: CAIQQGAEQPQHF. In DNA form, the CDR3 reads TGTGCCATACAACAGGGGGCAGAACAGCCCCAGCATTTT.

The V and J genes are TRBV9 and TRBJ2-7; D is perhaps TRBD2 (6 bases). Germline V gives CDR1 SGDLS, CDR2 YYNGEE. CDR3 length: 17 amino acids. Trimming took 0 bases from V and 4 from J, leaving 20 bases between them. This chain's CDR3 is CASSVGGGQGGRYEQYF. The CDR3 DNA sequence: TGTGCCAGCAGCGTAGGAGGAGGTCAGGGAGGAAGATACGAGCAGTACTTC.

V and J are TRBV10-2 and TRBJ2-1; D may be TRBD1 (6 bases). Germline CDR1 is WSHSY and CDR2 is SAAADI. The CDR3 totals 15 residues. V was cut by 6 bases and J by 6 bases, with 18 bases left in between. In nucleotides, the CDR3 is TGCGCCAGCAGCCTACAGGGTCGGGTTGTCAATGAGCAGTTCTTC. It translates to CASSLQGRVVNEQFF.

This chain connects TRBV4-1 to TRBJ2-4; possibly TRBD1 for D (6 bases). Trimming cost V 1 base and J 0 bases, with 13 bases left between them. From germline, CDR1 is MGHRA and CDR2 YSYEKL. The CDR3 length is 17 residues. The CDR3 here is CASSQVRDILAKNIQYF. For the CDR3, the DNA is TGCGCCAGCAGCCAAGTACGGGACATCCTAGCCAAAAACATTCAGTACTTC.

The chain has TRBV5-1 and TRBJ2-7, with 9 bases aligning to TRBD1. The CDR3 consists of 17 residues. J lost 7 bases, V lost 1 base, and 15 bases had no gene match. Germline V lookup: CDR1 SGHRS, CDR2 YFSETQ. In DNA, the CDR3 is TGCGCCAGCAGCTTGACCCCAAATCCCGGGACAGGGAAAGAGCAGTACTTC. Translated: CASSLTPNPGTGKEQYF.

The genes are TRBV9 and TRBJ1-2; D not resolved. Germline-derived CDR1 and CDR2 are SGDLS and YYNGEE. Trimming took off 0 bases at V and 7 bases at J, with 16 bases between the two ends. The CDR3 runs 15 residues. The CDR3 loop is CASSVGQKTASGYTF. CDR3 sequence (DNA): TGTGCCAGCAGCGTAGGTCAGAAAACCGCTAGTGGCTACACCTTC.

The V gene is TRBV29-1, the J gene TRBJ2-4; 8 bases align to TRBD2. Germline loops: CDR1 SQVTM, CDR2 ANQGSEA. This CDR3 has 18 residues. The V gene end was trimmed by 5 bases and the J gene end by 0 bases; junction bases not matched to a gene: 15. The CDR3 region has the DNA TGCAGCGTTAGGTCATCCCCAGGACTAGCCCTAGCCAAAAACATTCAGTACTTC. Encoded protein: CSVRSSPGLALAKNIQYF. Filled out from reference TRBV29-1 and TRBJ2-4, the complete variable domain reads SAVISQKPSRDICQRGTSLTIQCQVDSQVTMMFWYRQQPGQSLTLIATANQGSEATYESGFVIDKFPISRPNLTFSTLTVSNMSPEDSSIYLCSVRSSPGLALAKNIQYFGAGTRLSVL.

The table lists this clone with a few counts. The chain joins TRBV6-5 to TRBJ1-1; 7 positions agree with TRBD1. V shed 5 bases, J shed 3 bases, and the junction held 9 bases outside the gene matches. The CDR3 spans 15 residues. Looked up from germline, CDR1 is MNHEY and CDR2 is SVGAGI. Written as DNA, the CDR3 is TGTGCCAGCAGTACGGACTACAGGGGAGACACTGAAGCTTTCTTT. Translation: CASSTDYRGDTEAFF.

This chain uses TRBV5-1 with TRBJ2-5; perhaps TRBD1 as D (5 bases). This CDR3 contains 15 residues. The V gene lost 0 bases and the J gene lost 1 base, with 10 bases spanning the gap. Germline V gene data show CDR1 as SGHRS and CDR2 as YFSETQ. This CDR3 is CASSLVVGPQETQYF. The CDR3 DNA sequence: TGCGCCAGCAGCTTGGTTGTGGGGCCCCAAGAGACCCAGTACTTC. The complete variable domain, with remaining parts taken from reference TRBV5-1 and TRBJ2-5, reads KAGVTQTPRYLIKTRGQQVTLSCSPISGHRSVSWYQQTPGQGLQFLFEYFSETQRNKGNFPGRFSGRQFSNSRSEMNVSTLELGDSALYLCASSLVVGPQETQYFGPGTRLLVL.